The 4 T cell receptor beta chains listed next were all sequenced from one sample in a study of beta chain features in type 1 diabetes (dated by TCRdb to 2017 to 2018). Overall study outcomes, separate from this receptor: A moderate but significant shortening of TCRB CDR3 length was observed in type 1 diabetes patients in all four CD4+ subsets.

The library was prepared using the immunoSEQ multiplex PCR assay. The High Capacity cDNA Reverse Transcription Kit was used to reverse transcribe all of the isolated RNA, meaning that expressed TCRB transcripts were what got sequenced. This immuneACCESS table, as held by TCRdb, lists in-frame sequences with V and J called but not all clones. Of the missing ones, under half trace to an unresolved V gene in checked studies; the others have no known cause. The table for this sample lists 600,000 to 750,000 clones; around an eighth of them were counted only once. Roughly 0.12% of the sample belongs to the ten largest clones. For these TCRs, the target antigens are not known. Sequencing was carried out using naive CD4+ T cells from blood. Read against the paper, the sample's cell subset or site label means: true naive CD4+ T cells. Receptor source: a man aged 25-45 years with type 1 diabetes.

The chain is built from TRBV2 and TRBJ1-1, with 7 bases that match TRBD1. The V segment lost 2 bases and the J segment 1 base; nucleotides outside the gene matches: 4. The CDR3 sequence is 15 residues long. CDR1 SNHLY and CDR2 FYNNEI come from the germline V gene. The chain's CDR3 is CASSEIGTANTEAFF. CDR3 sequence (DNA): TGTGCCAGCAGTGAAATCGGGACAGCGAACACTGAAGCTTTCTTT. Full variable domain (rest looked up from reference TRBV2 and TRBJ1-1): EPEVTQTPSHQVTQMGQEVILRCVPISNHLYFYWYRQILGQKVEFLVSFYNNEISEKSEIFDDQFSVERPDGSNFTLKIRSTKLEDSAMYFCASSEIGTANTEAFFGQGTRLTVV.

The V call is TRBV21-1, the J call TRBJ1-2; the table assigns TRBD1, which was not confirmed against the DNA. TRBV21-1 is marked as a pseudogene. The CDR3 spans 12 residues. The CDR3 protein is CASSIPPGTGLF. The CDR3 DNA follows: TGTGCCAGCAGCATACCTCCCGGGACAGGCCTCTTC.

This clone came up once. This chain joins TRBV12-5 and TRBJ1-2, with D perhaps TRBD1 (5 bases). Germline CDR1 is LGHNT and CDR2 is FRNRAP. V was cut by 1 base and J by 9 bases, with 9 bases left in between. The CDR3 totals 12 residues. The CDR3 DNA follows: TGTGCTAGTGGTTTGGACGACAGCAGCTACACCTTC. It codes for CASGLDDSSYTF.

This chain connects TRBV28 to TRBJ2-1; 9 nucleotides line up with TRBD1. The ends lost 4 bases at V and 2 bases at J; junction bases unmatched: 3. The V gene's germline CDR1 is MDHEN and CDR2 SYDVKM. The length of the CDR3 is 15 residues. CDR3 nucleotides: TGTGCCAGCAGTTGGGGACAGGGTACCTACAATGAGCAGTTCTTC. Translated, it gives CASSWGQGTYNEQFF.